This passage covers 29 T cell receptor beta chains from one sample sequenced in a study of regulatory T cells in long-lasting Graves disease. As to time point: newly diagnosed GD, antithyroid drugs for less than 3 months. Extracted RNA from PBMCs served as the source of the TCR library. CDR3-region Arm-PCR and iRepertoire HTBI primers produced the TCR beta libraries. TCRdb analysed the multiplex PCR reads with MiXCR anew, one entry per CDR3 protein. The table records some 450,000 distinct CDR3 sequences, 15% to 20% of them present only once. The same data also contributed to another study, on T cells in Graves' hyperthyroidism and ophthalmopathy.

This sample comprised peripheral blood mononuclear cells (PBMCs), obtained at new diagnosis, from a patient treated with antithyroid drugs. Receptors were obtained from a woman in her twenties or thirties with Graves disease.

This clonotype turned up a few times. V and J are TRBV12-3 or TRBV12-4 and TRBJ1-6, with D perhaps TRBD1 (5 bases). The V end was cut by 3 bases, the J end by 8 bases, with 14 bases between. The CDR3 covers 15 residues. The chain's CDR3 is CASSFGSGWDSPLHF. DNA of the CDR3: TGTGCCAGCAGTTTCGGGTCAGGGTGGGATTCACCCCTCCACTTT.

This clonotype was counted ten times or more. The chain is built from TRBV6-2 or TRBV6-3 and TRBJ2-1; 8 bases align to TRBD2. Germline CDR1 reads MNHEY; CDR2 reads SVGEGT. The V segment lost 5 bases and the J segment 3 bases; nucleotides outside the gene matches: 6. The CDR3 contains 15 residues. In DNA, the CDR3 is TGTGCCAGCAGTCAAGCGGGAGTGGACTACAATGAGCAGTTCTTC. Its translation is CASSQAGVDYNEQFF.

This clonotype has ten or more counts. The rearrangement joins TRBV28 to TRBJ2-5; TRBD1 might be the D (6 bases). With 3 bases removed from V and 2 bases from J, the gap between germline ends came to 16 bases. CDR3 length equals 16 residues. CDR1 and CDR2 (germline): MDHEN, SYDVKM. The CDR3 DNA reads TGTGCCAGCAGTTTTCGGGCAGGGGTTGTACAAGAGACCCAGTACTTC. Amino acids: CASSFRAGVVQETQYF. Filled out from reference TRBV28 and TRBJ2-5, the complete variable domain reads DVKVTQSSRYLVKRTGEKVFLECVQDMDHENMFWYRQDPGLGLRLIYFSYDVKMKEKGDIPEGYSVSREKKERFSLILESASTNQTSMYLCASSFRAGVVQETQYFGPGTRLLVL.

This chain uses TRBV11-2 with TRBJ1-2; TRBD1 is a possible D gene (5 bases). Looked up from germline, CDR1 is SGHAT and CDR2 is FQNNGV. The CDR3 totals 14 residues. V dropped 4 bases and J dropped 6 bases, with 15 bases sitting between them. The CDR3 DNA reads TGTGCCAGCAGCTGGGGCAGGACGTCGCATGGCTACACCTTC. This codes for CASSWGRTSHGYTF.

This clonotype was counted many times. This chain connects TRBV11-2 to TRBJ2-7; D gene ambiguous. The V gene lost 5 bases and the J gene lost 2 bases, with 10 bases spanning the gap. The CDR3 consists of 13 residues. Per the germline V gene, CDR1 is SGHAT and CDR2 is FQNNGV. The CDR3 nucleotides read TGTGCCAGCAGCCCGCTGTCTCCCTACGAGCAGTACTTC. Its protein product is CASSPLSPYEQYF. Full variable domain (outside the CDR3, taken from reference TRBV11-2 and TRBJ2-7): EAGVAQSPRYKIIEKRQSVAFWCNPISGHATLYWYQQILGQGPKLLIQFQNNGVVDDSQLPKDRFSAERLKGVDSTLKIQPAKLEDSAVYLCASSPLSPYEQYFGPGTRLTVT.

This clonotype has a count of ten or more. The J gene is TRBJ2-7, the V gene TRBV6-1, with D maybe TRBD2 (6 bases). CDR1 is MNHNS, CDR2 SASEGT, per germline. Trimming removed 6 bases from V and 3 bases from J, with 21 bases in between. The CDR3 runs 16 residues. The CDR3: CASRYRGDGRVYEQYF. For the CDR3, the DNA is TGTGCCAGCAGATATAGAGGGGACGGGAGAGTCTACGAGCAGTACTTC.

The chain uses TRBV27 and TRBJ2-6; no firm D call. CDR3 length: 15 residues. The ends were cut back, 3 bases at V and 2 bases at J, with 8 bases in the middle. CDR1 is MNHEY, CDR2 SMNVEV, per germline (reference sequence). The chain's CDR3 is CASSLEWTGANVLTF. The CDR3 nucleotides read TGTGCCAGCAGTTTGGAATGGACTGGGGCCAACGTCCTGACTTTC.

There are many counts of this clonotype. V usage is TRBV20-1 and J usage is TRBJ2-7, with 8 bases fitting TRBD2. This CDR3 has 15 amino acids. Germline V gene data show CDR1 as DFQATT and CDR2 as SNEGSKA (reference sequence). V dropped 0 bases and J dropped 5; count of bases not matched to a gene: 9. The CDR3 DNA follows: TGCAGTGCTAGAGATCTTGGACTAGCAAGAAACGAGCAGTACTTC. Translation: CSARDLGLARNEQYF.

This clonotype was seen ten or more times. V usage is TRBV28 and J usage is TRBJ2-7; a possible D gene is TRBD2 (5 bases). The germline V gene encodes CDR1 MDHEN and CDR2 SYDVKM. The V end was cut by 5 bases, the J end by 6 bases, with 23 bases between. CDR3 length: 16 residues. CDR3 coding DNA: TGTGCCAGCAGTGGGTCACTCGTGAGGGATCCACTCGAGCAGTACTTC. Translating it yields CASSGSLVRDPLEQYF.

This clonotype was seen a few times. The chain uses TRBV27 and TRBJ1-1, with 12 bases matching TRBD1. Looked up from germline, CDR1 is MNHEY and CDR2 is SMNVEV (reference sequence). V lost 6 bases and J lost 5; bases outside the gene matches: 13. The CDR3 spans 17 residues. CDR3 protein: CASSTGTGGPLRTEAFF. CDR3 bases: TGTGCCAGCAGCACCGGGACAGGGGGCCCCCTGAGAACTGAAGCTTTCTTT.

This clonotype has at least ten counts. The chain couples TRBV7-2 to TRBJ1-2; 9 nucleotides agree with TRBD1. There are 14 residues in the CDR3. V shed 10 bases and J 2 bases; nucleotides not matched to a gene: 8. Germline lookup yields CDR1 SGHTA and CDR2 FQGNSA. CDR3 sequence (DNA): TGTGCCACCCAGCTTGGACAGGGGAACTATGGCTACACCTTC. Translation: CATQLGQGNYGYTF.

This clonotype was observed a few times. The chain recombines TRBV5-6 with TRBJ1-4; D may be TRBD1 (6 bases). V was trimmed by 4 bases and J by 7 bases, leaving 20 bases between them. Germline CDR1 and CDR2: SGHDT and YYEEEE. The CDR3 consists of 16 residues. The CDR3: CASSLTTHRAGEKLFF. CDR3 DNA: TGTGCCAGCAGCCTTACGACTCACAGGGCGGGTGAAAAACTGTTTTTT.

This clonotype was counted ten times or more. The chain combines TRBV6-2 or TRBV6-3 with TRBJ2-2, with 7 bases lining up with TRBD2. Looked up from germline, CDR1 is MNHEY and CDR2 is SVGEGT. The CDR3 loop spans 14 amino acids. J gave up 4 bases and V 7 bases, and 6 bases lay outside the gene matches. The CDR3, as DNA: TGTGCCAGCAAACGGGGGGTTGGCACCGGGGAGCTGTTTTTT. This encodes CASKRGVGTGELFF.

The chain recombines TRBV4-1 with TRBJ2-5, with a weak D call TRBD1 (5 bases). Germline-derived CDR1 and CDR2 are MGHRA and YSYEKL. Trimming removed 0 bases at V and 3 bases at J, with 14 bases between. CDR3 length: 16 residues. The CDR3 DNA sequence: TGCGCCAGCAGCCAAGATAGGGGCGGAATGAAAGAGACCCAGTACTTC. The encoded protein is CASSQDRGGMKETQYF.

Points on this clonotype: This may be a read error: a much more frequent sequence differs by one nucleotide. The rearrangement uses TRBV28 and TRBJ2-3; 8 nucleotides align to TRBD2. The J call may be in error: the DNA end matches TRBJ2-1 better. The CDR3 extends over 18 amino acids. The germline V gene has CDR1 MDHEN and CDR2 SYDVKM. CDR3 sequence: CASTSWGTGTSFLNGQFF. The CDR3 nucleotides are TGTGCCAGCACCTCATGGGGGACTGGGACTAGTTTTTTGAATGGGCAGTTCTTC.

This clonotype has a handful of counts. V gene TRBV4-2 combines with J gene TRBJ1-1; 9 bases fit TRBD1. Germline V gives CDR1 LGHNA, CDR2 YNFKEQ. The junction had 14 bases not matched to a gene; V was cut back by 0 bases and J by 6 bases. This CDR3 is 18 amino acids long. CDR3 bases: TGTGCCAGCAGCCAAGAGAGGGGGACAGGGTTTGGCGCGGCTGAAGCTTTCTTT. Amino acids: CASSQERGTGFGAAEAFF.

V is TRBV24-1 and J is TRBJ1-1, with 7 nucleotides matching TRBD1. The CDR3 totals 13 residues. Germline CDR1 is KGHDR and CDR2 is SFDVKD. J lost 6 bases, V lost 6 bases, and 6 bases had no gene match. The CDR3 bases are TGTGCCACCAGTAGTTGGCAGGGGGCTGAAGCTTTCTTT. This encodes CATSSWQGAEAFF.

The V call is TRBV28, the J call TRBJ2-2; the match to TRBD2 covers 14 bases. Germline CDR1 reads MDHEN; CDR2 reads SYDVKM. The CDR3 totals 17 residues. V shed 6 bases, J shed 5 bases, and the junction held 8 bases outside the gene matches. The CDR3 DNA reads TGTGCCAGCAGGAATCCGGGACTAGCGGGAGTTACCGGGGAGCTGTTTTTT. This codes for CASRNPGLAGVTGELFF.

This clonotype was seen many times. The rearrangement links TRBV7-2 to TRBJ1-1; perhaps TRBD1 as D (5 bases). Germline V CDR1 and CDR2: SGHTA, FQGNSA. V lost 6 bases and J 1 base, leaving 12 bases between the germline ends. The CDR3 sequence is 14 residues long. CDR3: CASRNRFRNTEAFF. The CDR3 DNA reads TGTGCCAGCAGAAACAGGTTTCGGAACACTGAAGCTTTCTTT.

This clonotype was counted only a few times. The chain has TRBV20-1 and TRBJ2-1; TRBD2 matches at 9 bases. Germline V gene data show CDR1 as DFQATT and CDR2 as SNEGSKA (reference sequence). The length of the CDR3 is 17 residues. Unmatched junction bases numbered 10, after V lost 4 bases and J lost 0 bases. For the CDR3, the DNA is TGCAGTGCTATGGGGGGGCTAGCGGGATTCTCCTACAATGAGCAGTTCTTC. This encodes CSAMGGLAGFSYNEQFF.

Comment on this clonotype: One junction end disagrees with the germline gene, perhaps due to a read error. The J gene is TRBJ1-2, the V gene TRBV5-8; 9 nucleotides line up with TRBD1. Germline values: CDR1 SGHTS, CDR2 YDEGEE. The CDR3 extends over 16 amino acids. CDR3 DNA sequence: TGCGCCAGCAGCTCAGATCCGGGACAGGGAGACTATGGCTACACCTTC. It specifies CASSSDPGQGDYGYTF. Drawing the rest from reference TRBV5-8 and TRBJ1-2, the complete variable domain is EAGVTQSPTHLIKTRGQQATLRCSPISGHTSVYWYQQALGLGLQFLLWYDEGEERNRGNFPPRFSGRQFPNYSSELNVNALELEDSALYLCASSSDPGQGDYGYTFGSGTRLTVV.

This clonotype was observed at least ten times. The CDR3 spells CASSYRSPTTSGGAYEQYF. The CDR3 nucleotides read TGTGCCAGCAGTTATCGCAGCCCCACGACTAGCGGGGGCGCCTACGAGCAGTACTTC. This chain uses TRBV6-9 with TRBJ2-7, with 12 bases that match TRBD2. V lost 2 bases and J lost 2; bases outside the gene matches: 13. CDR3 length: 19 amino acids. CDR1 and CDR2 (germline): MNHGY, SVAAGI.

This clonotype has at least ten counts. The genes are TRBV7-2 and TRBJ2-7, with unresolved D. The V gene's germline CDR1 is SGHTA and CDR2 FQGNSA. Trimming stripped 5 bases from V and 2 bases from J, with 7 bases between. This CDR3 comprises 12 residues. The CDR3 here is CASSPITYEQYF. The CDR3 bases are TGTGCCAGCAGCCCTATAACCTACGAGCAGTACTTC.

The chain carries TRBV13 and TRBJ1-1; 7 nucleotides agree with TRBD1. The CDR3 runs 17 residues. Germline V gives CDR1 PRHDT, CDR2 FYEKMQ (reference sequence). V was pared by 5 bases and J by 4 bases, with 16 bases of the junction left unmatched. CDR3 DNA: TGTGCCAGCAGCGCCGGGACAGCAACCATCCTGGGCACTGAAGCTTTCTTT. It specifies CASSAGTATILGTEAFF.

This chain links TRBV4-3 with TRBJ2-7, with D perhaps matching TRBD2 (7 bases). CDR1 is LGHNA and CDR2 is YSLEER in the germline V gene. Trimming took 0 bases from V and 0 from J, leaving 15 bases between them. The CDR3 is made up of 17 amino acids. CDR3 nucleotide sequence: TGCGCCAGCAGCCAAGAGGGGGCGGGGGCCAGCTCCTACGAGCAGTACTTC. This sequence encodes CASSQEGAGASSYEQYF.

The chain recombines TRBV19 with TRBJ2-1, with D hard to call. Germline CDR1 reads LNHDA; CDR2 reads SQIVND (reference sequence). This CDR3 has 15 amino acids. Trimming took off 3 bases at V and 7 bases at J, with 16 bases between the two ends. The CDR3 region is CASSIPFPKRNEQFF. Here the CDR3 DNA reads TGTGCCAGTAGTATTCCGTTCCCTAAGAGAAATGAGCAGTTCTTC.

The J gene is TRBJ1-6, the V gene TRBV7-2; D is unclear. V was trimmed by 5 bases and J by 7 bases, leaving 12 bases between them. The CDR3 is 14 amino acids. Germline CDR1 and CDR2: SGHTA and FQGNSA. CDR3 sequence reads: CASSPGPMNSPLHF. CDR3 sequence (DNA): TGTGCCAGCAGCCCCGGACCGATGAATTCACCCCTCCACTTT. The full variable domain, completed using reference TRBV7-2 and TRBJ1-6, is GAGVSQSPSNKVTEKGKDVELRCDPISGHTALYWYRQSLGQGLEFLIYFQGNSAPDKSGLPSDRFSAERTGGSVSTLTIQRTQQEDSAVYLCASSPGPMNSPLHFGNGTRLTVT.

The sample holds a few counts of this clonotype. CDR3 region: CASSLSGTGLYGYTF. In nucleotides, the CDR3 is TGCGCCAGCAGCCTCTCGGGGACAGGTTTATATGGCTACACCTTC. The rearrangement links TRBV4-3 to TRBJ1-2, with TRBD1 matching 8 bases. CDR3 size: 15 residues. Looked up from germline, CDR1 is LGHNA and CDR2 is YSLEER. J lost 5 bases, V lost 4 bases, and 9 bases had no gene match.

The rearrangement links TRBV28 to TRBJ2-4; possible D gene TRBD2, 7 bases. V was pared by 6 bases and J by 6 bases, with 15 bases between. Germline assignment: CDR1 MDHEN and CDR2 SYDVKM. The CDR3 is made up of 14 amino acids. Here the CDR3 DNA reads TGTGCCAGCAGCTTCTCCCGGGGGGCAAACATTCAGTACTTC. Translating gives CASSFSRGANIQYF.